The sequence of this T cell receptor (beta chain) was determined in a study of T cell responses to AZD1222 COVID-19 vaccine. Study-wide context: Investigators merged groups given second doses at roughly 4 or roughly 12 weeks. Study observations and caveats: Females outnumbered males among donors, who were mostly white British; clonal diversity was possibly underestimated. Sampling captured repertoires only after the peak T cell response.

Profiling relied on immunoSEQ multiplex PCR, and the TCRdb table lists in-frame clones only, not all of them. The repertoire holds over 90,000 clones, with about nine tenths as singletons. The CDR3 sequence is 14 residues long. V lost 6 bases to trimming and J lost 0 bases; unmatched junction nucleotides: 3. The germline CDR1 and CDR2 sequences are SNHLY and FYNNEI. The table lists this clone with a count of one. Its antigen is unidentified. The material was peripheral blood, obtained on day 0 of AZD1222 vaccination. This sequence joins TRBV2 and TRBJ1-1; 8 bases are a match to TRBD1. The clonotype originates from an adult in good health. The CDR3 DNA sequence: TGTGCCAGCAGAAAGGACAGGGTGAACACTGAAGCTTTCTTT. The encoded protein is CASRKDRVNTEAFF.